Presented here are 8 T cell receptor beta chains from one specimen sequenced in a study of CD8 T cells in Susac syndrome. cDNA came from roughly 0.53 to 1 ug RNA primed by random hexamers. TCRdb re-called the immunoSEQ multiplex PCR reads through MiXCR, storing one row per CDR3 protein. The profile shows about 22,000 distinct CDR3 sequences, just under 95% of them singletons. The sequencing sample was made of CD8+ T cells from PBMCs. These receptors were taken from a human donor in good health.

This sequence joins TRBV5-1 and TRBJ2-5, with D possibly TRBD1 on 5 matching bases. Looked up from germline, CDR1 is SGHRS and CDR2 is YFSETQ. The V end lost 2 bases, the J end lost 0 bases, and 8 bases lay between the germline ends. The CDR3 spans 14 residues. CDR3 residues: CASSLAGYQETQYF. In nucleotides, the CDR3 is TGCGCCAGCAGCTTAGCAGGGTACCAAGAGACCCAGTACTTC.

This clonotype showed up just once. The chain couples TRBV7-8 to TRBJ1-4; TRBD1 matches 12 bases. CDR1 is SGHVS and CDR2 is FQNEAQ in the germline V gene. CDR3 length: 22 amino acids. Unmatched junction bases numbered 19, after V lost 4 bases and J lost 1 base. The CDR3 here is CASSYPIGIRDRGPVTNEKLFF. In DNA form, the CDR3 reads TGTGCCAGCAGCTACCCTATAGGGATCCGGGACAGGGGGCCGGTAACTAATGAAAAACTGTTTTTT.

The chain is built from TRBV13 and TRBJ2-3; D is uncertain. Germline V gene lookup returns CDR1 PRHDT and CDR2 FYEKMQ (reference sequence). There are 13 residues in the CDR3. The V and J ends lost 4 bases and 4 bases respectively, with 9 bases between them. DNA of the CDR3: TGTGCCAGCAGCTCAGCCGCGGCAGATACGCAGTATTTT. Translating gives CASSSAAADTQYF.

The chain combines TRBV27 with TRBJ2-7; 8 bases line up with TRBD2. CDR1 and CDR2 from the germline V gene are MNHEY and SMNVEV (reference sequence). J lost 3 bases, V lost 7 bases, and 2 bases had no gene match. CDR3 length: 12 residues. In DNA form, the CDR3 reads TGTGCCAGCACCGGGGGGGGCTACGAGCAGTACTTC. It is translated as CASTGGGYEQYF.

The count of this clonotype is one. This chain joins TRBV7-8 and TRBJ2-3; tentatively, D is TRBD2 (5 bases). The CDR3 has 17 amino acids. The germline V gene encodes CDR1 SGHVS and CDR2 FQNEAQ. V was clipped by 5 bases and J by 2 bases, with 20 bases between them. The CDR3 loop reads CASSAWRLEGHTDTQYF. The CDR3 DNA is TGTGCCAGCAGCGCCTGGAGGCTAGAGGGCCACACAGATACGCAGTATTTT.

DNA of the CDR3: TGTGCCAGCAGTTACTCCGGGGACAACTCTGGAAACACCATATATTTT. It encodes CASSYSGDNSGNTIYF. The chain recombines TRBV6-5 with TRBJ1-3; a possible D gene is TRBD1 (6 bases). The V end lost 0 bases, the J end lost 0 bases, and 9 bases lay between the germline ends. CDR3 size: 16 residues. The germline CDR1 and CDR2 sequences are MNHEY and SVGAGI.

The rearrangement links TRBV15 to TRBJ2-7, with 8 bases matching TRBD2. CDR1 is LNHNV, CDR2 YYDKDF, per germline (reference sequence). CDR3 length: 14 amino acids. J gave up 9 bases and V 0 bases, and 7 bases lay outside the gene matches. The CDR3 here is CATSRESGSGAQYF. The CDR3 DNA is TGTGCCACCAGCAGAGAATCTGGTAGCGGGGCGCAGTACTTC.

This chain connects TRBV20-1 to TRBJ2-1; D is unclear. Between the trimmed V and J ends, which lost 6 bases and 10 bases, there was a span of 31 bases. Germline V gene data show CDR1 as DFQATT and CDR2 as SNEGSKA (reference sequence). The CDR3 loop spans 17 amino acids. The CDR3 DNA is TGCAGTGCCCCCTTCCGGTCGGCGGCAGTTACAATGAGCGAGCAGTTCTTC. It codes for CSAPFRSAAVTMSEQFF.